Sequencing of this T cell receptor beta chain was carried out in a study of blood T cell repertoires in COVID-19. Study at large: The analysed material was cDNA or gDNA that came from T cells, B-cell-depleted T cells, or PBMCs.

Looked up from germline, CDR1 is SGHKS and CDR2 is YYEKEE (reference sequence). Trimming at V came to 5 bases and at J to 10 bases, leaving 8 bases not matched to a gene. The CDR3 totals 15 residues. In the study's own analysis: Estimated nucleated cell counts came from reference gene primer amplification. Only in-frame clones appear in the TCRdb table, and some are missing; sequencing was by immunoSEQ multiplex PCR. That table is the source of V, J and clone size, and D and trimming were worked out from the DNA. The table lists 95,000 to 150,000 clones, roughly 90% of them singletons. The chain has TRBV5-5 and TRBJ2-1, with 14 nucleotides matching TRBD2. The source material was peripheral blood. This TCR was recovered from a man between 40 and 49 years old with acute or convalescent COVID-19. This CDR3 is CASSQGLAGVEEQFF. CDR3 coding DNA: TGTGCCAGCAGTCAGGGACTAGCGGGAGTCGAGGAGCAGTTCTTC.